The 3 T cell receptor beta chains given below trace back to one sample, sequenced in a study of cytomegalovirus exposure and HLA in healthy donors. 13 Jbeta primers and 60 Vbeta primers were used for the PCR. Sequenced by immunoSEQ multiplex PCR; TCRdb stores in-frame clones only, minus some. The repertoire holds 120,000 or so clones, with more than 75% as singletons. The sequenced sample consisted of PBMCs. The receptors come from a man between 18 and 29 years old in good health and CMV-seronegative.

The sample holds one count of this clone. The chain employs TRBV29-1 and TRBJ2-2; maybe TRBD1 (6 bases). The CDR3 covers 14 residues. The V end lost 7 bases, the J end lost 4 bases, and 16 bases lay between the germline ends. Germline loops: CDR1 SQVTM, CDR2 ANQGSEA. CDR3 in DNA: TGCAGCGGCTCAACAGGGTTGCTCACCGGGGAGCTGTTTTTT. It specifies CSGSTGLLTGELFF.

V gene TRBV19 combines with J gene TRBJ1-5; 11 nucleotides agree with TRBD1. Per germline, CDR1 LNHDA and CDR2 SQIVND (reference sequence). The CDR3 is 17 residues long. Unmatched junction bases numbered 7, after V lost 3 bases and J lost 3 bases. The CDR3 region has the DNA TGTGCCAGTAGTATTCGGGGGACAGGGGGTCCCAATCAGCCCCAGCATTTT. As protein: CASSIRGTGGPNQPQHF. Full variable domain (missing parts from reference TRBV19 and TRBJ1-5): DGGITQSPKYLFRKEGQNVTLSCEQNLNHDAMYWYRQDPGQGLRLIYYSQIVNDFQKGDIAEGYSVSREKKESFPLTVTSAQKNPTAFYLCASSIRGTGGPNQPQHFGDGTRLSIL.

This clone was counted between two and nine times. The chain joins TRBV19 to TRBJ1-1, with a possible D match to TRBD1 (5 bases). The CDR3 runs to 14 residues. Germline lookup yields CDR1 LNHDA and CDR2 SQIVND (reference sequence). Trimming removed 10 bases at V and 1 base at J, with 16 bases between. CDR3 sequence reads: CATHSQGWNTEAFF. CDR3 nucleotide sequence: TGTGCCACCCATTCTCAGGGTTGGAACACTGAAGCTTTCTTT. The full variable domain, rest sourced from reference TRBV19 and TRBJ1-1, is DGGITQSPKYLFRKEGQNVTLSCEQNLNHDAMYWYRQDPGQGLRLIYYSQIVNDFQKGDIAEGYSVSREKKESFPLTVTSAQKNPTAFYLCATHSQGWNTEAFFGQGTRLTVV.